The rows below give T cell receptor beta chains drawn from one sample of a study of PD-1 blockade in classical Hodgkin lymphoma. Assay: immunoSEQ multiplex PCR; the TCRdb copy retains only in-frame clones and omits some. The table records nearly 35,000 clones, around 89% of them present only once. The sequenced material came from CD4+ T cells from blood. These receptors originate from a human donor with classical Hodgkin lymphoma. CDR3s include the opening cysteine and the closing phenylalanine or tryptophan. The D gene is left open where the match is weak. A clone size is listed for some rows: how often the clone was seen (once, few, many), or a class if it is expanded.

cdr3_nt cdr3_aa v_call clone_size j_call d_call
TGTGCCAGCAGTTACGACAGGGAGCAAGATACGCAGTATTTT CASSYDREQDTQYF TRBV2 once TRBJ2-3 TRBD1
TGTGCCAGCAGCTTGGCCCTAGCGGGGGGCAAAAACATTCAGTACTTC CASSLALAGGKNIQYF TRBV5-6 - TRBJ2-4 TRBD2
TGTGCCAGCAGCTTAGCGGGGGATGGCTACACCTTC CASSLAGDGYTF TRBV7-2 - TRBJ1-2 -
TGTGCCTGGAGTGTAGGCACTTTCTCCTACAATGAGCAGTTCTTC CAWSVGTFSYNEQFF TRBV30 - TRBJ2-1 -
TGTGCCGGGAAATCGTACAGGGTAAATGATGGCTACACCTTC CAGKSYRVNDGYTF TRBV6-6 - TRBJ1-2 -
TGCGCCAGCAGCCCGGGGGCAGGGGGCCGAAGTGCCTACAATGAGCAGTTCTTC CASSPGAGGRSAYNEQFF TRBV5-1 - TRBJ2-1 TRBD1
TGTGCCAGCAGTGGAAATCGGAATGAAAAACTGTTTTTT CASSGNRNEKLFF TRBV6-4 - TRBJ1-4 -
TGTGCCAGTACCAAGACCGTACTTGCTAATGAAAAACTGTTTTTT CASTKTVLANEKLFF TRBV19 once TRBJ1-4 -
TGCGCCAGCAGCTTGATAGGGTCGAGAAGGCCGTTCTTC CASSLIGSRRPFF TRBV5-1 - TRBJ2-1 -
TGTGCCAGCAGTTTACGGTGGACTAGCGGGAGCTCCTACAATGAGCAGTTCTTC CASSLRWTSGSSYNEQFF TRBV27 - TRBJ2-1 TRBD2
TGTGCCAGCAGCTTGATCGGGGGGGGTAATTCACCCCTCCACTTT CASSLIGGGNSPLHF TRBV5-4 - TRBJ1-6 -
TGTGCCAGCACCTCATCGTGGGGGGCCTACGAGCAGTACTTC CASTSSWGAYEQYF TRBV6-5 - TRBJ2-7 -
TGCGCCAGCAGTGACCACCGACTTAGCGGGAGGGCTGGTGAGCAGTTCTTC CASSDHRLSGRAGEQFF TRBV10-1 - TRBJ2-1 TRBD2
TGCGCCAGCAGCTCTGAACCCCTCCAGAGTGGCTACACCTTC CASSSEPLQSGYTF TRBV5-1 few TRBJ1-2 -
TGTGCCAGCTCGGCGGGACAAGCCTACGAGCAGTACTTC CASSAGQAYEQYF TRBV18 - TRBJ2-7 -
TGTGCCAGCAGCGTAGCTCGGACACTCGTGGGTGAGCAGTTCTTC CASSVARTLVGEQFF TRBV9 once TRBJ2-1 -
TGTGCCAGCAGCTTGGGGGTGGCTAATGAAAAACTGTTTTTT CASSLGVANEKLFF TRBV5-6 - TRBJ1-4 -
TGCGCCAGCAGCGCGTCCGGGACAGCGTTTGAAGCTTTCTTT CASSASGTAFEAFF TRBV5-1 - TRBJ1-1 TRBD1
TGTGCCAGCAGCCAGATAGGACAATCTCGGTTTGAAGCTTTCTTT CASSQIGQSRFEAFF TRBV4-2 - TRBJ1-1 -
TGTGCCAGCAGCTTAGAGGGTACATCGTACACTGAAGCTTTCTTT CASSLEGTSYTEAFF TRBV11-2 - TRBJ1-1 -
TGTGCCAGCAGTGGATCGACAGGGGGCTCCTACAATGAGCAGTTCTTC CASSGSTGGSYNEQFF TRBV25-1 - TRBJ2-1 TRBD1
TGTGCCAGCAGCGCGGCGCGGGACAGCTCTGGGGCCAACGTCCTGACTTTC CASSAARDSSGANVLTF TRBV5-4 once TRBJ2-6 -
TGCAGTGCAGGGGAATACTACGAGCAGTACTTC CSAGEYYEQYF TRBV20-1 - TRBJ2-7 -
TGTGCCAGCAGCTTAGAATGGCAGAACAATCAGCCCCAGCATTTT CASSLEWQNNQPQHF TRBV7-8 - TRBJ1-5 -
TGTGCCAGCAGCCAGGAAGATGGGAGTACCAATGAGCAGTTCTTC CASSQEDGSTNEQFF TRBV5-5 - TRBJ2-1 -
TGTGCCAGCAGCTTCAGCGGGAGAAAAGGCACCGGGGAGCTGTTTTTT CASSFSGRKGTGELFF TRBV7-2 once TRBJ2-2 TRBD2
TGTGCCAGCTCACCAAGTTCAGAGGACGAGCAGTACTTC CASSPSSEDEQYF TRBV18 - TRBJ2-7 -